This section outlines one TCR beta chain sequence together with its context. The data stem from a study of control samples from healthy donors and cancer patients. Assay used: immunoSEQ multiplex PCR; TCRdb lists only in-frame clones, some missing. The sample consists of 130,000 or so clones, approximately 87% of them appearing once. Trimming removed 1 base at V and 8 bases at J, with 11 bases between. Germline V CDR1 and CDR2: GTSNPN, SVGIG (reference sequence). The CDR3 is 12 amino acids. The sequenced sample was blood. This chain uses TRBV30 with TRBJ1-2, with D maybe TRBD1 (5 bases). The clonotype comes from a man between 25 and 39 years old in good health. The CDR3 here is CAWSGGGEGYTF. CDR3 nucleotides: TGTGCCTGGAGTGGAGGAGGGGAGGGCTACACCTTC.